Below are 21 T cell receptor beta chains sequenced from a single sample in a study of long-term antiretroviral therapy in people with HIV. The authors ran the immunoSEQ assay, v3.0, at survey level. Sequenced by immunoSEQ multiplex PCR; TCRdb stores in-frame clones only, minus some. This sample has about 48,000 clones, with under 90% found just once. The sample was unsorted PBMCs, taken 0.8 years after starting antiretroviral therapy. These receptor sequences come from a woman between 18 and 29 years old with HIV.

This sequence joins TRBV4-1 and TRBJ2-1; 12 nucleotides line up with TRBD2. The CDR3 covers 16 residues. J gave up 6 bases and V 5 bases, and 8 bases lay outside the gene matches. In germline, CDR1 is MGHRA, CDR2 YSYEKL. DNA of the CDR3: TGCGCCAGCAGCTCTCGGACTAGCGGGACATTCAATGAGCAGTTCTTC. Its protein is CASSSRTSGTFNEQFF.

Turning to this clone: Other DNA sequences within the sample encode an identical CDR3. The chain joins TRBV5-1 to TRBJ2-7; TRBD2 matches 14 bases. The CDR3 covers 14 residues. Trimming removed 4 bases from V and 10 bases from J; junction bases left unmatched: 7. CDR1 is SGHRS and CDR2 is YFSETQ in the germline V gene. CDR3 nucleotides: TGCGCCAGCAGCCTGGGACTAGCGGGAGCCGAACAGTACTTC. Protein sequence: CASSLGLAGAEQYF. Drawing the rest from reference TRBV5-1 and TRBJ2-7, the complete variable domain is KAGVTQTPRYLIKTRGQQVTLSCSPISGHRSVSWYQQTPGQGLQFLFEYFSETQRNKGNFPGRFSGRQFSNSRSEMNVSTLELGDSALYLCASSLGLAGAEQYFGPGTRLTVT.

The rearrangement links TRBV5-1 to TRBJ2-1, with 7 bases identical to TRBD2. From germline, CDR1 is SGHRS and CDR2 YFSETQ. The trim removed 4 bases at V and 2 bases at J, leaving 3 bases unmatched. CDR3 length equals 14 residues. CDR3 nucleotides: TGCGCCAGCAGCCCGCGGGGGACCTACAATGAGCAGTTCTTC. It encodes CASSPRGTYNEQFF.

The gene calls are TRBV11-2 and TRBJ1-3; TRBD1 aligns across 7 bases. CDR1 is SGHAT, CDR2 FQNNGV, per germline. J was trimmed by 2 bases and V by 5 bases; bases with no gene match: 6. This CDR3 has 15 amino acids. The CDR3 protein is CASSQGGFPGNTIYF. For the CDR3, the DNA is TGTGCCAGCAGCCAGGGGGGGTTTCCTGGAAACACCATATATTTT.

This chain joins TRBV27 and TRBJ2-5; D unresolved. V dropped 0 bases and J dropped 3 bases, with 5 bases sitting between them. The CDR3 runs 13 residues. Germline CDR1 MNHEY, CDR2 SMNVEV (reference sequence). The CDR3 region has the DNA TGTGCCAGCAGTTTATCGGAGAAAGAGACCCAGTACTTC. Translated: CASSLSEKETQYF.

The chain joins TRBV7-8 to TRBJ1-2; the D gene is possibly TRBD1 (5 bases). Looked up from germline, CDR1 is SGHVS and CDR2 is FQNEAQ. This CDR3 region has 15 residues. Between the trimmed V and J ends, which lost 5 bases and 8 bases, there was a span of 21 bases. Here the CDR3 DNA reads TGTGCCAGCAGCCCCGGTCAAGGGGCGAACAAAGGCTACACCTTC. Translation gives CASSPGQGANKGYTF.

The V gene is TRBV4-1, the J gene TRBJ2-7; a weak D match, TRBD2 (6 bases). Trimming took 4 bases from V and 5 from J, leaving 21 bases between them. The CDR3 extends over 16 amino acids. Germline V gene sequence: CDR1 MGHRA, CDR2 YSYEKL. The CDR3 spells CASSPLGGSKAHEQYF. The CDR3 nucleotides are TGCGCCAGCAGCCCGCTCGGGGGTTCCAAAGCCCACGAGCAGTACTTC.

The rearrangement uses TRBV9 and TRBJ1-3; D gene uncertain. The germline V and J ends were trimmed by 0 bases and 4 bases, with 14 bases remaining between them. The CDR3 is made up of 16 amino acids. The germline CDR1 and CDR2 sequences are SGDLS and YYNGEE. CDR3 in amino acids: CASSVGTFEAGNTIYF. In DNA, the CDR3 is TGTGCCAGCAGCGTAGGGACTTTCGAGGCGGGAAACACCATATATTTT.

The rearrangement uses TRBV27 and TRBJ2-5; TRBD2 matches at 7 bases. The germline V gene has CDR1 MNHEY and CDR2 SMNVEV (reference sequence). V lost 6 bases, J lost 4 bases, and 5 bases stayed unmatched. The CDR3 length is 13 residues. The chain's CDR3 is CASRLGGVETQYF. CDR3 bases: TGTGCCAGCAGACTGGGAGGGGTAGAGACCCAGTACTTC.

The rearrangement links TRBV6-4 to TRBJ1-1; D is uncertain. The germline CDR1 and CDR2 sequences are MRHNA and SNTAGT. This CDR3 is 13 amino acids long. V dropped 2 bases and J dropped 1 base, with 5 bases sitting between them. The DNA of the CDR3 is TGTGCCAGCAGTGACGGCACGAACACTGAAGCTTTCTTT. Residues: CASSDGTNTEAFF.

The chain has TRBV13 and TRBJ2-2, with D uncertain. The CDR3 runs to 14 residues. The germline CDR1 and CDR2 sequences are PRHDT and FYEKMQ (reference sequence). The V gene lost 3 bases and the J gene lost 1 base, with 6 bases spanning the gap. CDR3 region: CASSFSWNTGELFF. CDR3 coding DNA: TGTGCCAGCAGCTTCTCCTGGAACACCGGGGAGCTGTTTTTT.

The genes are TRBV20-1 and TRBJ2-3; D is undetermined. CDR1 and CDR2 from the germline V gene are DFQATT and SNEGSKA (reference sequence). CDR3 length equals 10 residues. The V and J ends lost 3 bases and 4 bases respectively, with 2 bases between them. The CDR3 protein is CSASSDTQYF. The CDR3 DNA is TGCAGTGCTAGTTCAGATACGCAGTATTTT.

The chain carries TRBV5-1 and TRBJ2-1; possibly TRBD2 for D (6 bases). With 3 bases removed from V and 2 bases from J, the gap between germline ends came to 12 bases. CDR3 length equals 15 residues. Germline lookup yields CDR1 SGHRS and CDR2 YFSETQ. The chain's CDR3 is CASSSRLGTYNEQFF. The CDR3 bases are TGCGCCAGCAGCTCCCGACTAGGAACCTACAATGAGCAGTTCTTC.

V is TRBV21-1 and J is TRBJ1-2; the table gives TRBD1 as D, unverified against the DNA. TRBV21-1 is a pseudogene. CDR3 length equals 17 residues. In DNA form, the CDR3 reads TGTGCCAGCAGCGTGCAGGGACGAAGGGGGCTCGGCTATGGCTACACCTTC. Protein product: CASSVQGRRGLGYGYTF.

The chain carries TRBV18 and TRBJ2-5, with 7 positions matching TRBD1. The junction had 3 bases not matched to a gene; V was cut back by 4 bases and J by 1 base. The length of the CDR3 is 14 residues. CDR1 is KGHSH and CDR2 is LQKENI in the germline V gene. The CDR3: CASSLDRAQETQYF. CDR3 sequence (DNA): TGTGCCAGCTCACTCGACAGGGCCCAAGAGACCCAGTACTTC.

The genes are TRBV9 and TRBJ2-1; 9 bases are shared with TRBD2. CDR3 size: 18 residues. V dropped 2 bases and J dropped 8; count of bases not matched to a gene: 17. The germline V gene encodes CDR1 SGDLS and CDR2 YYNGEE. The CDR3 region has the DNA TGTGCCAGCAGCGTGGGCCCCTTAGCGGGAGTTATGGGGGATGAGCAGTTCTTC. The encoded protein is CASSVGPLAGVMGDEQFF.

This clone showed up just a few times. The chain links TRBV7-9 to TRBJ2-7; a possible D gene is TRBD2 (6 bases). CDR1 and CDR2 from the germline V gene are SEHNR and FQNEAQ (reference sequence). V dropped 5 bases and J dropped 2 bases, with 7 bases sitting between them. The CDR3 contains 12 residues. The CDR3 sequence is CASSPGAYEQYF. Written as DNA, the CDR3 is TGTGCCAGCAGCCCGGGGGCCTACGAGCAGTACTTC.

The chain carries TRBV7-9 and TRBJ2-7, with 7 nucleotides matching TRBD1. Per germline, CDR1 SEHNR and CDR2 FQNEAQ (reference sequence). The V gene end was trimmed by 5 bases and the J gene end by 6 bases; junction bases not matched to a gene: 10. The CDR3 extends over 14 amino acids. DNA of the CDR3: TGTGCCAGCAGCCGTCCGGGACAGCCATCCGAGCAGTACTTC. Translating it yields CASSRPGQPSEQYF.

The chain links TRBV28 to TRBJ1-5; D is undetermined. Trimming took off 4 bases at V and 5 bases at J, with 21 bases between the two ends. CDR1 and CDR2 (germline): MDHEN, SYDVKM. This CDR3 comprises 17 residues. CDR3 region: CASSSPGLSPFDQPQHF. Written as DNA, the CDR3 is TGTGCCAGCAGTTCACCAGGTTTGTCCCCTTTCGATCAGCCCCAGCATTTT.

Here the CDR3 DNA reads TGCAGTGCTGACAGATACAATGAGCAGTTCTTC. Its protein is CSADRYNEQFF. This rearrangement joins TRBV20-1 to TRBJ2-1, with D perhaps TRBD1 (5 bases). V was pared by 5 bases and J by 4 bases, with 6 bases between. This CDR3 spans 11 amino acids. CDR1 is DFQATT and CDR2 is SNEGSKA in the germline V gene (reference sequence).

The gene calls are TRBV7-9 and TRBJ1-2; a possible D gene is TRBD1 (6 bases). The V and J ends lost 5 bases and 0 bases respectively, with 19 bases between them. This CDR3 is built from 17 residues. From germline, CDR1 is SEHNR and CDR2 FQNEAQ (reference sequence). CDR3 region: CASSTRDTLTANYGYTF. Here the CDR3 DNA reads TGTGCCAGCAGCACCCGGGACACCCTCACAGCTAACTATGGCTACACCTTC.